This T cell receptor (beta chain) comes out of a study of blood T cell repertoires in COVID-19. Study-level background: The United States, Italy and Spain provided the acute and convalescent COVID-19 samples. Sample material is recorded as cDNA or gDNA derived from T cells, B-cell-depleted T cells, or PBMCs.

In the original workflow: Estimation of nucleated cell counts relied on the amplification of reference gene primers. TCRdb's copy holds only in-frame clones and misses some; the assay was immunoSEQ multiplex PCR. Clone size and V and J calls were adopted from that table, with D and trimming inferred from the DNA. The data contain roughly 350,000 clones, around nine tenths of them singletons. The germline V gene has CDR1 MNHNY and CDR2 SVGAGI (reference sequence). The CDR3 is 14 amino acids. V shed 0 bases and J shed 7 bases, with 12 bases lying between them. The chain links TRBV6-6 to TRBJ1-1; D may be TRBD1 (6 bases). Material: peripheral blood. This receptor was identified in a woman in her forties or fifties with active or convalescent COVID-19. This CDR3 is CASSYSREGVEAFF. CDR3 DNA: TGTGCCAGCAGTTACTCGAGAGAGGGGGTTGAAGCTTTCTTT.